The 5 T cell receptor beta chains listed next were all sequenced from one sample in a study of blood T cell repertoires in COVID-19. The method was immunoSEQ multiplex PCR; TCRdb's version includes in-frame clones alone and lacks a portion of them. The sample has 160,000 or so clones; around 80% are singletons. What was sequenced was peripheral blood. The source of these receptors is a man between 60 and 75 years old with acute or convalescent COVID-19.

This clone was seen a single time. The chain joins TRBV12-3 or TRBV12-4 to TRBJ1-2; 7 nucleotides line up with TRBD1. The V and J ends lost 4 bases and 3 bases, in that order; junction bases with no gene match: 2. The CDR3 runs 13 residues. The CDR3 DNA reads as TGTGCCAGCAGTTCGACAGGGTACTATGGCTACACCTTC. It yields the protein CASSSTGYYGYTF.

Written as DNA, the CDR3 is TGCGCCAGCAGTCCCCTGTGGGCCTCGGGGGGCTACACCTTC. It codes for CASSPLWASGGYTF. V is TRBV4-1 and J is TRBJ1-2; no clear D gene. Germline lookup yields CDR1 MGHRA and CDR2 YSYEKL. V lost 6 bases, J lost 8 bases, and 19 bases lay in between. The CDR3 is 14 amino acids.

The sample holds a few counts of this clone. The V call is TRBV9, the J call TRBJ2-2, with TRBD2 matching over 10 bases. With 2 bases clipped from V and 2 bases from J, the junction kept 6 bases outside the gene matches. The V gene's germline CDR1 is SGDLS and CDR2 YYNGEE. This CDR3 spans 17 amino acids. This chain's CDR3 is CASSVGSGGYNTGELFF. The CDR3 nucleotides read TGTGCCAGCAGCGTTGGTAGCGGGGGGTACAACACCGGGGAGCTGTTTTTT.

The rearrangement links TRBV6-6 to TRBJ1-6; 7 nucleotides match TRBD1. V dropped 2 bases and J dropped 6; count of bases not matched to a gene: 7. The CDR3 loop spans 16 amino acids. CDR1 is MNHNY and CDR2 is SVGAGI in the germline V gene (reference sequence). This CDR3 is CASSYGGDRSNSPLHF. The CDR3 nucleotides read TGTGCCAGCAGTTACGGCGGGGACAGAAGTAATTCACCCCTCCACTTT.

The gene calls are TRBV5-4 and TRBJ2-5; 9 nucleotides line up with TRBD2. CDR1 and CDR2 (germline): SGHNT, YYREEE (reference sequence). V trimming: 5 bases; J trimming: 1 base; junction bases outside the gene matches: 6. CDR3 length: 15 residues. The DNA of the CDR3 is TGTGCCAGCAGAACGTCGCGGGGGGGCCAAGAGACCCAGTACTTC. It yields the protein CASRTSRGGQETQYF.